This T cell receptor beta chain is from a study of shared clonotypes between healthy human individuals. General observations from the study: Clonotypes which were not shared had lower generation probabilities than clonotypes that all four donors shared.

Evenly divided among several immunoSEQ plates was the genomic DNA of each subset. Source study methods: Junction-only sequences without quality scores came from ImmunoSEQ, so filtering differed. Clones were sequenced by immunoSEQ multiplex PCR, and TCRdb holds only the in-frame ones, with some missing. D and trimming were read from the DNA, whereas the V and J calls and clone size are those reported in that table. The repertoire holds about 2,200,000 clones, more than 85% seen once, with more than 1.5% in the top ten. This CDR3 has 17 amino acids. Germline V lookup: CDR1 MDHEN, CDR2 SYDVKM. Germline trimming cut 3 bases from V and 8 bases from J; bases unmatched to any gene: 16. In the case of this clone: Its antigen is still unknown.

CD45RO-negative cells were positively selected for CCR7, leaving out terminally differentiated effector memory CD45RA+ cells. The clonotype originates from a man aged 18 to 30 in good health. Some clones in this sample may be carry-over from other donors' samples. Sample: naive CD8+ T cells from PBMCs. The rearrangement uses TRBV28 and TRBJ2-1; 7 nucleotides agree with TRBD2. CDR3 amino acids: CASSFGGINLGVDEQFF. The DNA of the CDR3 is TGTGCCAGCAGTTTCGGGGGGATCAATTTAGGAGTCGATGAGCAGTTCTTC.